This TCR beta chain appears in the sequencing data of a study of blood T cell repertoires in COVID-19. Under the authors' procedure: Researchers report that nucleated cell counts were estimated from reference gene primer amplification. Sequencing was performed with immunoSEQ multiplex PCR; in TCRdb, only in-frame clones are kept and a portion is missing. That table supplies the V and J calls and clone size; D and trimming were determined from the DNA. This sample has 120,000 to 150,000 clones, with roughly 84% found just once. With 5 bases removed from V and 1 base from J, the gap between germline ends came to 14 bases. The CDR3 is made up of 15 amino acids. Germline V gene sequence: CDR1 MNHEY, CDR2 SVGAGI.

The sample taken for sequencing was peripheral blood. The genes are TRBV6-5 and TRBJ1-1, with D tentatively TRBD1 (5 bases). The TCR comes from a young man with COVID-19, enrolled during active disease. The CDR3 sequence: CASSPRTSPNTEAFF. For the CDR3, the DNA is TGTGCCAGCAGTCCCCGGACAAGCCCGAACACTGAAGCTTTCTTT.